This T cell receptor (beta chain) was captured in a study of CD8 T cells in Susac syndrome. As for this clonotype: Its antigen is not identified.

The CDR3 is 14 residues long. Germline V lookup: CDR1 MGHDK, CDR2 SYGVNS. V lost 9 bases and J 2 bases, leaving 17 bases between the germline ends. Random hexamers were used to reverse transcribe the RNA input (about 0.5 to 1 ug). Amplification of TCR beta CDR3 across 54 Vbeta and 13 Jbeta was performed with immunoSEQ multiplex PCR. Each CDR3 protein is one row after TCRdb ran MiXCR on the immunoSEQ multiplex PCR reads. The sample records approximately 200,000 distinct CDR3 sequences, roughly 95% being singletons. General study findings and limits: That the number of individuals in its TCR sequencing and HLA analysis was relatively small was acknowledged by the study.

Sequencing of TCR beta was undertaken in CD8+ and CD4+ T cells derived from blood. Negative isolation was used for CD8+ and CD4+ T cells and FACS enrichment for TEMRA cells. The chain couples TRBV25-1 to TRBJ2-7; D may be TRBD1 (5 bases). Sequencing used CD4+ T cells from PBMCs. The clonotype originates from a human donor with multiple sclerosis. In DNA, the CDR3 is TGTGCCAGTACAGGTCCCAGTGCGCCCTACGAGCAGTACTTC. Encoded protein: CASTGPSAPYEQYF.